This T cell receptor beta chain was retrieved from a study of cytotoxic CD8 clonotypes in ibrutinib-treated CLL. Looking at the study overall: Response samples came after a median roughly twelve months of treatment, range 6 to 36.

Using immunoSEQ multiplex PCR, the repertoire was profiled, and TCRdb retains in-frame clones only, with some absent. The sample records hundreds of thousands of clones, 70% being singletons. About this clone: Antigen: not known.

Study-level findings and limits: Upon ibrutinib response clonality rose, and upon progression it fell back toward baseline.

Germline V gene lookup returns CDR1 MNHEY and CDR2 SVGAGI. Losses at the gene ends were 6 bases for V and 6 bases for J; bases not matched to a gene: 7. The CDR3 is 14 residues long. The V gene is TRBV6-5, the J gene TRBJ2-7, with 11 bases aligning to TRBD1. Sample: PBMCs, taken after 24 months of ibrutinib treatment. The origin of this receptor is a human donor with chronic lymphocytic leukemia. The CDR3 nucleotides read TGTGCCAGCAGGATAGGACAGGGGGCCGTCGAGCAGTACTTC. Protein sequence: CASRIGQGAVEQYF.